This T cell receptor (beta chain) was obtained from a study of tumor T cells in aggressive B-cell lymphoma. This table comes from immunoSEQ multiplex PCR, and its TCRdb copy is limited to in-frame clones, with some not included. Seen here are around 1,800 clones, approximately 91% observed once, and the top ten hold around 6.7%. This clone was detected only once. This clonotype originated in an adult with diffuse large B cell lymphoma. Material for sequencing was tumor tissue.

In DNA form, the CDR3 reads TGTGCCTGGAGTGAAGGGGGACAAGAGACCCAGTACTTC. Amino acid sequence: CAWSEGGQETQYF. V is TRBV30 and J is TRBJ2-5; possible D gene TRBD1, 6 bases. This CDR3 is 13 amino acids long. Germline loops: CDR1 GTSNPN, CDR2 SVGIG (reference sequence). The V end was cut by 1 base, the J end by 2 bases, with 8 bases between.